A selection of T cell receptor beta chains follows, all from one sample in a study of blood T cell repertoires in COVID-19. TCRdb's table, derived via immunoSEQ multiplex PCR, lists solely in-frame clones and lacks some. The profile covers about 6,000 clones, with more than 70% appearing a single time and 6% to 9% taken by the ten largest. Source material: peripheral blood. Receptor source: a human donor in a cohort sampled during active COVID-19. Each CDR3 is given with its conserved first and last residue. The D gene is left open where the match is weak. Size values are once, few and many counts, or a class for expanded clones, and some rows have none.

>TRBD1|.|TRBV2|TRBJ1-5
CASRGTGVGQPQHF
TGTGCCAGCAGAGGGACAGGGGTAGGCCAGCCCCAGCATTTT
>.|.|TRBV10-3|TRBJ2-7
CAISGGGWEQYF
TGTGCCATCAGTGGGGGGGGCTGGGAGCAGTACTTC
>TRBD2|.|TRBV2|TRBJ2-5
CASSVGGRGETQYF
TGTGCCAGCAGTGTTGGCGGGAGGGGAGAGACCCAGTACTTC
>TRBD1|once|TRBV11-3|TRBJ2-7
CASSFRQGYEQYF
TGTGCCAGCAGCTTCCGACAGGGCTACGAGCAGTACTTC
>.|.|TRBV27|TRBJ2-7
CASSGSSYEQYF
TGTGCCAGCAGCGGTAGCTCCTACGAGCAGTACTTC
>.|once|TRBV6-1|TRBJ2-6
CASSVTPGWGANVLTF
TGTGCCAGCAGTGTAACCCCGGGGTGGGGGGCCAACGTCCTGACTTTC
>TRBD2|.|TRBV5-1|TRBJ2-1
CASSSEGLAGGQQYNEQFF
TGCGCCAGCAGCAGTGAAGGACTAGCGGGGGGGCAACAGTACAATGAGCAGTTCTTC
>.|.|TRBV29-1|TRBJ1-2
CSVSLGANGYTF
TGCAGCGTCTCCCTAGGGGCGAATGGCTACACCTTC
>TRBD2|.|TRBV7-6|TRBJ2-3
CASSSGLAREDTQYF
TGTGCCAGCAGCTCGGGACTAGCGCGGGAAGATACGCAGTATTTT
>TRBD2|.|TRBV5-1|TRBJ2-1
CASRRLAGGGSYNEQFF
TGCGCCAGTCGAAGGCTAGCGGGGGGCGGATCCTACAATGAGCAGTTCTTC
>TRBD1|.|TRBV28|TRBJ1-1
CASSLYTGTEVTEAFF
TGTGCCAGCAGTTTATACACGGGGACAGAGGTCACTGAAGCTTTCTTT
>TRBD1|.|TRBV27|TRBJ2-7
CASSSRRQGLEQYF
TGTGCCAGCAGTTCTCGCAGACAGGGCTTGGAGCAGTACTTC
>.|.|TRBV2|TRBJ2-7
CASSARSQTYEQYF
TGTGCCAGCAGTGCCCGCTCGCAGACCTACGAGCAGTACTTC
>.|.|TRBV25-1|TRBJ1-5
CASSDSEQGRNQPQHF
TGTGCCAGCAGTGACTCCGAACAGGGCCGCAATCAGCCCCAGCATTTT
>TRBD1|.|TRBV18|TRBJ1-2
CASSPIQGNYGYTF
TGTGCCAGCTCACCGATACAGGGGAACTATGGCTACACCTTC
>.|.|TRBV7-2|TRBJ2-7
CASSLARRSSYEQYF
TGTGCCAGCAGCCTCGCTCGGAGGAGCTCCTACGAGCAGTACTTC
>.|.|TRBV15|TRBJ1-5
CATSRDLPTRFGGALANQPQHF
TGTGCCACCAGCAGAGATTTGCCGACAAGGTTTGGGGGGGCCCTAGCCAATCAGCCCCAGCATTTT
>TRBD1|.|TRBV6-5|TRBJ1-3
CASSSRQGRNTIYF
TGTGCCAGCAGTTCAAGACAGGGCCGAAACACCATATATTTT
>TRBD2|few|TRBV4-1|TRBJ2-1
CASSQVGTTYNEQFF
TGCGCCAGCAGCCAGGTCGGGACTACGTACAATGAGCAGTTCTTC
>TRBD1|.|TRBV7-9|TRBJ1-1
CASSSIQGVTEAFF
TGTGCCAGCAGCTCCATACAGGGGGTGACTGAAGCTTTCTTT
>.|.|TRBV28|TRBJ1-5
CASNTGGGPPNQPQHF
TGTGCCAGCAATACCGGGGGGGGCCCCCCGAATCAGCCCCAGCATTTT
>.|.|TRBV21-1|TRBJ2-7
CASSNPVEREKPHEQYF
TGTGCCAGCAGCAACCCCGTTGAGCGGGAGAAACCCCACGAGCAGTACTTC
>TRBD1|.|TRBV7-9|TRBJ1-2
CASSSDRGYGYTF
TGTGCCAGCAGCTCTGACAGGGGGTATGGCTACACCTTC
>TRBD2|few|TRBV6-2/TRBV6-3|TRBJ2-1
CASSYTGGIYNEQFF
TGTGCCAGCAGTTACACGGGGGGTATCTACAATGAGCAGTTCTTC
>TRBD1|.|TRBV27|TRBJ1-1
CASTLTGGNTEAFF
TGTGCCAGCACCTTGACAGGGGGGAACACTGAAGCTTTCTTT
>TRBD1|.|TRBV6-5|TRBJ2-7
CASTQAGGGEQYF
TGTGCCAGCACCCAAGCAGGGGGCGGGGAGCAGTACTTC
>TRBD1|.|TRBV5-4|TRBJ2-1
CASSPGTGWFF
TGTGCCAGCAGCCCCGGGACAGGGTGGTTCTTC
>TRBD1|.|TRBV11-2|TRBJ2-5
CASSRYLGTGLSGQETQYF
TGTGCCAGCAGCCGATATCTCGGGACAGGGCTTTCTGGACAAGAGACCCAGTACTTC